Below, 3 T cell receptor beta chains from the same sample are listed, as sequenced in a study of blood T cell repertoires in COVID-19. Using immunoSEQ multiplex PCR, the repertoire was profiled, and TCRdb retains in-frame clones only, with some absent. This table has about 190,000 clones, 75% to 90% appearing once. Specimen: peripheral blood. Receptor source: a man aged 30 to 45 with acute or convalescent COVID-19.

This clone was seen a handful of times. The rearrangement links TRBV5-6 to TRBJ1-4; D is unresolved. CDR3 length: 15 amino acids. V lost 5 bases and J 3 bases, leaving 14 bases between the germline ends. Per the germline V gene, CDR1 is SGHDT and CDR2 is YYEEEE. The CDR3 DNA reads as TGTGCCAGCAGTTTTACGGGGAAGGCTAATGAAAAACTGTTTTTT. It is translated as CASSFTGKANEKLFF.

This chain links TRBV18 with TRBJ1-4, with a possible D match to TRBD1 (5 bases). This CDR3 spans 14 amino acids. The V gene's germline CDR1 is KGHSH and CDR2 LQKENI. V lost 5 bases and J 5 bases, leaving 12 bases between the germline ends. For the CDR3, the DNA is TGTGCCAGCTCAGATGATCGACAGAATGAAAAACTGTTTTTT. This sequence encodes CASSDDRQNEKLFF. The complete variable domain, with remaining parts taken from reference TRBV18 and TRBJ1-4, reads NAGVMQNPRHLVRRRGQEARLRCSPMKGHSHVYWYRQLPEEGLKFMVYLQKENIIDESGMPKERFSAEFPKEGPSILRIQQVVRGDSAAYFCASSDDRQNEKLFFGSGTQLSVL.

The chain has TRBV2 and TRBJ2-3; D gene uncertain. Germline V gives CDR1 SNHLY, CDR2 FYNNEI. CDR3 size: 16 residues. Trimming pared 1 base from V and 6 bases from J, leaving 17 bases between. The CDR3 reads CASSEVGWSSSDTQYF. CDR3 in DNA: TGTGCCAGCAGTGAAGTTGGGTGGAGTAGCAGTGATACGCAGTATTTT.